What follows describes a single T cell receptor (beta chain). Genomic DNA belonging to each subset was distributed in equal measure over several immunoSEQ plates. The protocol was immunoSEQ multiplex PCR, while the TCRdb copy is restricted to in-frame clones and leaves out a portion. The sample consists of some 1,100,000 clones, about 84% of them appearing once. Both subsets, CD45RA+ naive and CD45RA-negative memory, were split from the CD4+ cells. Germline V gene sequence: CDR1 MNHEY, CDR2 SMNVEV (reference sequence). V shed 3 bases, J shed 6 bases, and the junction held 8 bases outside the gene matches. The CDR3 length is 16 residues. This sample was taken from a study of shared clonotypes between healthy human individuals.

This chain links TRBV27 with TRBJ2-2; 9 nucleotides align to TRBD2. Sequencing was performed on memory CD4+ T cells from PBMCs. Indicated subset: CD45RA-negative fraction. The clonotype was recovered from a man younger than 30 in good health. Some clones in this sample may be carry-over from other donors' samples. The CDR3 region is CASSFLRSGSAGELFF. The CDR3 DNA sequence: TGTGCCAGCAGTTTTCTACGTAGCGGGAGCGCCGGGGAGCTGTTTTTT.